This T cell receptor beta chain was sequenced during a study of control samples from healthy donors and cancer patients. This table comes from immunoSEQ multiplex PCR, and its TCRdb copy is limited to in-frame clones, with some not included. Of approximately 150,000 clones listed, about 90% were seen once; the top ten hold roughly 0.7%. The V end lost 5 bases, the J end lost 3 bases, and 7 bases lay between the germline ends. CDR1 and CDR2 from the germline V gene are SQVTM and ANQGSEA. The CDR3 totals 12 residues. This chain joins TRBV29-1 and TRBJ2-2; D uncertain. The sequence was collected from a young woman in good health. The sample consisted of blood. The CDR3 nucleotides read TGCAGCGTTCACGGCTACACCGGGGAGCTGTTTTTT. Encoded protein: CSVHGYTGELFF.